The 28 T cell receptor beta chains presented below share a single source sample, sequenced in a study of OX40 agonist ivuxolimab in advanced cancers. Some clones are missing from TCRdb's copy, which holds only in-frame ones; the method was immunoSEQ multiplex PCR. Among 50,000 to 65,000 clones listed, roughly four fifths were seen once. The material was CD4+ or CD8+ T cells sorted from blood, obtained in a trial of the OX40 agonist ivuxolimab. The origin of the receptors is an adult with an advanced solid tumor such as melanoma, head and neck, liver or kidney cancer.

V usage is TRBV29-1 and J usage is TRBJ1-2; 9 positions agree with TRBD1. The ends lost 0 bases at V and 8 bases at J; junction bases unmatched: 7. The CDR3 consists of 14 residues. Germline assignment: CDR1 SQVTM and CDR2 ANQGSEA. The CDR3 nucleotides are TGCAGCGTTGAAGATCAACAGGGGGCGCGGGGCTACACCTTC. It translates to CSVEDQQGARGYTF.

This clone was seen a handful of times. This chain links TRBV19 with TRBJ1-2; D ambiguous. The CDR3 extends over 11 amino acids. Per germline, CDR1 LNHDA and CDR2 SQIVND (reference sequence). V was pared by 5 bases and J by 6 bases, with 7 bases between. CDR3 in DNA: TGTGCCAGTAGTTACGGGGATGGCTACACCTTC. As protein: CASSYGDGYTF.

The CDR3 reads CASSSPFPGVYGYTF. The CDR3 DNA reads as TGCGCCAGCAGCTCCCCCTTCCCCGGAGTCTATGGCTACACCTTC. The chain combines TRBV4-1 with TRBJ1-2; no firm D call. The ends were cut back, 5 bases at V and 4 bases at J, with 17 bases in the middle. This CDR3 is 15 amino acids long. Germline assignment: CDR1 MGHRA and CDR2 YSYEKL.

This clone has just one count. The chain links TRBV18 to TRBJ2-3, with 8 bases fitting TRBD2. Germline CDR1 and CDR2: KGHSH and LQKENI. This CDR3 has 16 residues. J lost 3 bases, V lost 1 base, and 6 bases had no gene match. For the CDR3, the DNA is TGTGCCAGCTCACCACTCCCTAGCGGGTCGACAGATACGCAGTATTTT. This sequence encodes CASSPLPSGSTDTQYF.

The chain is built from TRBV29-1 and TRBJ1-4; 7 nucleotides line up with TRBD1. Germline CDR1 reads SQVTM; CDR2 reads ANQGSEA. The CDR3 covers 12 residues. With V trimmed by 7 bases and J by 6 bases, 5 bases remained unmatched. The CDR3 protein is CSAQGSDEKLFF. Here the CDR3 DNA reads TGCAGCGCACAGGGGTCTGATGAAAAACTGTTTTTT.

A single count supports this clone. This chain links TRBV4-3 with TRBJ1-2; no clear D. The CDR3 covers 12 residues. V lost 3 bases and J 2 bases, leaving 4 bases between the germline ends. Germline CDR1 reads LGHNA; CDR2 reads YSLEER. The CDR3, as DNA: TGCGCCAGCAGCCAGGGGAACTATGGCTACACCTTC. Protein product: CASSQGNYGYTF.

V gene TRBV5-1 combines with J gene TRBJ2-7; 8 positions match TRBD1. The CDR3 is 16 residues long. Trimming cost V 0 bases and J 4 bases; bases outside gene matches: 9. Germline loops: CDR1 SGHRS, CDR2 YFSETQ. The CDR3 loop is CASSLGAGGERYEQYF. For the CDR3, the DNA is TGCGCCAGCAGCTTGGGGGCAGGGGGCGAACGATACGAGCAGTACTTC.

The rearrangement links TRBV6-1 to TRBJ2-4; the D gene is possibly TRBD2 (5 bases). The V end lost 3 bases, the J end lost 0 bases, and 9 bases lay between the germline ends. The CDR3 runs 15 residues. CDR1 is MNHNS, CDR2 SASEGT, per germline. CDR3 protein: CASSERAGAKNIQYF. As DNA, the CDR3 is TGTGCCAGCAGTGAGCGGGCAGGAGCCAAAAACATTCAGTACTTC.

The chain employs TRBV15 and TRBJ2-7, with D tentatively TRBD1 or TRBD2 (5 bases each). V was pared by 4 bases and J by 2 bases, with 12 bases between. Germline lookup yields CDR1 LNHNV and CDR2 YYDKDF (reference sequence). The CDR3 length is 14 residues. The CDR3 DNA reads TGTGCCACCAGCACCGGGACGGCCACCTACGAGCAGTACTTC. Translated, it gives CATSTGTATYEQYF.

Only a few counts were recorded for this clone. V is TRBV5-1 and J is TRBJ2-1; 9 bases map to TRBD1. The trim removed 2 bases at V and 7 bases at J, leaving 10 bases unmatched. The CDR3 spans 16 residues. Per the germline V gene, CDR1 is SGHRS and CDR2 is YFSETQ. The CDR3: CASSFGPGTGNNEQFF. The CDR3 nucleotides read TGCGCCAGCAGCTTTGGGCCCGGGACAGGGAATAATGAGCAGTTCTTC.

The chain couples TRBV5-6 to TRBJ2-3; TRBD1 agrees at 7 bases. The J segment lost 6 bases and the V segment lost 1 base, leaving 2 bases of the junction unmatched. Germline CDR1 is SGHDT and CDR2 is YYEEEE. The CDR3 runs to 13 residues. The CDR3 sequence is CASSLRGQDTQYF. CDR3 nucleotides: TGTGCCAGCAGCTTGAGGGGGCAGGATACGCAGTATTTT.

The genes are TRBV7-3 and TRBJ2-7; 12 bases align to TRBD2. The V gene end was trimmed by 2 bases and the J gene end by 4 bases; junction bases not matched to a gene: 3. Germline values: CDR1 SGHTA, CDR2 FQGTGA. The CDR3 runs to 15 residues. DNA of the CDR3: TGTGCCAGCAGCTTACTAGCGGGAGGGCCTTACGAGCAGTACTTC. As protein: CASSLLAGGPYEQYF.

V and J are TRBV11-2 and TRBJ2-3; 8 bases match TRBD2. The germline gives CDR1 SGHAT, CDR2 FQNNGV. Trimming cost V 2 bases and J 6 bases; bases outside gene matches: 10. The CDR3 has 16 amino acids. This chain's CDR3 is CASSLLAGYPFDTQYF. DNA for the CDR3: TGTGCCAGCAGCTTACTAGCGGGCTACCCCTTTGATACGCAGTATTTT.

This sequence joins TRBV12-5 and TRBJ2-1, with 7 nucleotides matching TRBD2. V was pared by 2 bases and J by 0 bases, with 4 bases of the junction left unmatched. The CDR3 is 16 residues long. Per the germline V gene, CDR1 is LGHNT and CDR2 is FRNRAP. DNA of the CDR3: TGTGCTAGTGGTTTGACAGGCGGGAGCTCCTACAATGAGCAGTTCTTC. Amino acid sequence: CASGLTGGSSYNEQFF.

This clone was detected once. V is TRBV19 and J is TRBJ1-2, with D possibly TRBD1 on 5 matching bases. Germline V CDR1 and CDR2: LNHDA, SQIVND (reference sequence). The CDR3 extends over 13 amino acids. Trimming removed 3 bases at V and 2 bases at J, with 7 bases between. The CDR3 DNA is TGTGCCAGTAGTATCGGGGCAAACTATGGCTACACCTTC. Its translation is CASSIGANYGYTF. The complete variable domain, with remaining parts taken from reference TRBV19 and TRBJ1-2, reads DGGITQSPKYLFRKEGQNVTLSCEQNLNHDAMYWYRQDPGQGLRLIYYSQIVNDFQKGDIAEGYSVSREKKESFPLTVTSAQKNPTAFYLCASSIGANYGYTFGSGTRLTVV.

The V call is TRBV9, the J call TRBJ2-7, with 7 bases aligning to TRBD2. The CDR3 runs to 15 residues. V gave up 0 bases and J gave up 4 bases; unmatched junction bases: 7. Germline CDR1 and CDR2: SGDLS and YYNGEE. The DNA for the CDR3 is TGTGCCAGCAGCGTAGACTGGGGGGGGATTTACGAGCAGTACTTC. The encoded protein is CASSVDWGGIYEQYF.

The chain recombines TRBV2 with TRBJ1-4, with D possibly TRBD1 on 6 matching bases. V was pared by 4 bases and J by 7 bases, with 13 bases between. The CDR3 length is 14 residues. CDR1 is SNHLY and CDR2 is FYNNEI in the germline V gene. In nucleotides, the CDR3 is TGTGCCAGCAGTGGTGCGGGGGCTGGTGAAAAACTGTTTTTT. This sequence encodes CASSGAGAGEKLFF. Full variable domain (remainder filled in from reference TRBV2 and TRBJ1-4): EPEVTQTPSHQVTQMGQEVILRCVPISNHLYFYWYRQILGQKVEFLVSFYNNEISEKSEIFDDQFSVERPDGSNFTLKIRSTKLEDSAMYFCASSGAGAGEKLFFGSGTQLSVL.

The chain links TRBV7-3 to TRBJ2-3, with D maybe TRBD2 (6 bases). Per germline, CDR1 SGHTA and CDR2 FQGTGA. CDR3 length equals 14 residues. Trimming stripped 6 bases from V and 5 bases from J, with 15 bases between. The CDR3 loop is CASSFGGAGDTQYF. CDR3 sequence (DNA): TGTGCCAGCAGTTTTGGAGGGGCCGGAGATACGCAGTATTTT. Using reference TRBV7-3 and TRBJ2-3 for the parts outside the CDR3, the full variable domain is GAGVSQTPSNKVTEKGKYVELRCDPISGHTALYWYRQSLGQGPEFLIYFQGTGAADDSGLPNDRFFAVRPEGSVSTLKIQRTERGDSAVYLCASSFGGAGDTQYFGPGTRLTVL.

The rearrangement uses TRBV29-1 and TRBJ1-2; D is unresolved. Germline CDR1 and CDR2: SQVTM and ANQGSEA. The CDR3 runs 13 residues. Trimming shortened V by 4 bases and J by 3 bases, and 12 bases separated the two germline ends. The CDR3 is CSVGEGGYYGYTF. CDR3 in DNA: TGCAGCGTTGGAGAGGGAGGGTACTATGGCTACACCTTC.

The chain combines TRBV9 with TRBJ1-2, with 7 positions matching TRBD1. Germline CDR1 SGDLS, CDR2 YYNGEE. The CDR3 is made up of 14 amino acids. V shed 0 bases, J shed 4 bases, and the junction held 3 bases outside the gene matches. CDR3 DNA: TGTGCCAGCAGCGTAGGACAGGGTACCTATGGCTACACCTTC. It yields the protein CASSVGQGTYGYTF.

The chain joins TRBV6-5 to TRBJ1-1; D gene ambiguous. Germline V gene lookup returns CDR1 MNHEY and CDR2 SVGAGI. The V gene lost 4 bases and the J gene lost 0 bases, with 12 bases spanning the gap. The CDR3 covers 15 residues. The CDR3, as DNA: TGTGCCAGCAGTTCGGAGACACGGATGAACACTGAAGCTTTCTTT. Its protein is CASSSETRMNTEAFF.

The rearrangement links TRBV5-6 to TRBJ1-1; D ambiguous. V dropped 0 bases and J dropped 0 bases, with 3 bases sitting between them. Looked up from germline, CDR1 is SGHDT and CDR2 is YYEEEE. This CDR3 is built from 13 residues. The CDR3 bases are TGTGCCAGCAGCTTGGTAGTGAACACTGAAGCTTTCTTT. The encoded protein is CASSLVVNTEAFF.

In this sample, this clone turned up a few times. J is TRBJ2-1 and V is TRBV6-1; 8 positions agree with TRBD1. The junction had 3 bases not matched to a gene; V was cut back by 1 base and J by 4 bases. This CDR3 contains 15 residues. CDR1 MNHNS and CDR2 SASEGT come from the germline V gene. CDR3 sequence: CASSEERTGYNEQFF. The CDR3 coding sequence is TGTGCCAGCAGTGAAGAGAGGACAGGGTACAATGAGCAGTTCTTC.

The chain combines TRBV5-4 with TRBJ2-3, with D hard to call. The CDR3 extends over 14 amino acids. Germline V lookup: CDR1 SGHNT, CDR2 YYREEE (reference sequence). V lost 4 bases and J lost 1, with 10 bases in between. CDR3 bases: TGTGCCAGCAGCGCGCATGGGGGCACAGATACGCAGTATTTT. The encoded protein is CASSAHGGTDTQYF.

V and J are TRBV5-6 and TRBJ2-3, with TRBD1 identical over 8 bases. There are 15 residues in the CDR3. The germline V gene encodes CDR1 SGHDT and CDR2 YYEEEE. The V segment lost 4 bases and the J segment 1 base; nucleotides outside the gene matches: 5. This chain's CDR3 is CASSIWDRRTDTQYF. The DNA of the CDR3 is TGTGCCAGCAGCATTTGGGACAGGCGCACAGATACGCAGTATTTT.

This clone was picked up a small number of times. The chain couples TRBV30 to TRBJ1-2; no clear D. CDR3 length: 11 residues. CDR1 is GTSNPN and CDR2 is SVGIG in the germline V gene (reference sequence). Deletions cut 2 bases from V and 8 bases from J, with 9 bases between. The CDR3 sequence: CAWSLLVGYTF. In DNA, the CDR3 is TGTGCCTGGAGTCTTTTGGTGGGCTACACCTTC.

This chain links TRBV7-9 with TRBJ1-4; TRBD1 matches at 8 bases. Germline CDR1 reads SEHNR; CDR2 reads FQNEAQ (reference sequence). The V and J ends lost 5 bases and 7 bases, in that order; junction bases with no gene match: 9. The CDR3 spans 15 residues. The CDR3 reads CASSHWTGSVEKLFF. Here the CDR3 DNA reads TGTGCCAGCAGCCATTGGACAGGGAGCGTTGAAAAACTGTTTTTT. Full variable domain (rest looked up from reference TRBV7-9 and TRBJ1-4): DTGVSQNPRHKITKRGQNVTFRCDPISEHNRLYWYRQTLGQGPEFLTYFQNEAQLEKSRLLSDRFSAERPKGSFSTLEIQRTEQGDSAMYLCASSHWTGSVEKLFFGSGTQLSVL.

This clone was detected a few times. V is TRBV2 and J is TRBJ2-5; 8 nucleotides match TRBD1. The CDR3 is 12 residues long. Germline-derived CDR1 and CDR2 are SNHLY and FYNNEI. J was trimmed by 1 base and V by 11 bases; bases with no gene match: 3. DNA for the CDR3: TGTGCCGCGGGACAGGTCCAAGAGACCCAGTACTTC. Its translation: CAAGQVQETQYF.